This TCR beta chain originates from a study of blood T cell repertoires in COVID-19. On the study more broadly: Spain, Italy and the United States supplied samples that represented acute and convalescent COVID-19. From T cells, B-cell-depleted T cells, or PBMCs came the material, which was cDNA or gDNA.

Original data processing: Estimation of nucleated cell counts was performed using reference gene primer amplification. Some clones are missing from TCRdb's copy, which holds only in-frame ones; the method was immunoSEQ multiplex PCR. Clone size and the V and J calls come from that table; the DNA yielded D and trimming. In the table there are 30,000 to 40,000 clones, 85% of which are singletons. The V gene's germline CDR1 is MNHEY and CDR2 SMNVEV (reference sequence). The V gene lost 2 bases and the J gene lost 3 bases, with 10 bases spanning the gap. This CDR3 has 15 amino acids. This chain uses TRBV27 with TRBJ1-4, with D possibly matching TRBD1 (5 bases). This TCR was recovered from a human donor in a cohort sampled during active COVID-19. The sequenced material came from peripheral blood. The chain's CDR3 is CASSLEGTPNEKLFF. In DNA, the CDR3 is TGTGCCAGCAGTTTAGAAGGGACTCCTAATGAAAAACTGTTTTTT.